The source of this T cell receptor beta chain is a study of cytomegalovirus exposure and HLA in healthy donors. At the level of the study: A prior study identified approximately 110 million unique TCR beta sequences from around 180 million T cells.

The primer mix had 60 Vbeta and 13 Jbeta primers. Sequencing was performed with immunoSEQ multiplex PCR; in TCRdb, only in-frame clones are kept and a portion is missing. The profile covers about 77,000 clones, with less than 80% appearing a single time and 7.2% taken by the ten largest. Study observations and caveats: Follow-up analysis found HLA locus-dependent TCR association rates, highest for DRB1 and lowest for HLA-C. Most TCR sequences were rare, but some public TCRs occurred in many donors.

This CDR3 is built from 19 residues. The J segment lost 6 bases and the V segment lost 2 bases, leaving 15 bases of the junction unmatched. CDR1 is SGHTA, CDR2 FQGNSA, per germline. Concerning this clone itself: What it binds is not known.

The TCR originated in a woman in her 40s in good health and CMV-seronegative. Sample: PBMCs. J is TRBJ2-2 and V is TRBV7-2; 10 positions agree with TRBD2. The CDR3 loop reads CASSLLPSGSGMGAGELFF. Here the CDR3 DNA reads TGTGCCAGCAGCTTACTCCCTAGCGGGAGCGGAATGGGGGCCGGGGAGCTGTTTTTT.